The TCR beta chain under discussion was sequenced for a study of blood T cell repertoires in COVID-19. CDR3 length: 17 residues. J was trimmed by 6 bases and V by 5 bases; bases with no gene match: 13. The germline V gene encodes CDR1 MDHEN and CDR2 SYDVKM. The table came from immunoSEQ multiplex PCR; TCRdb's copy has only in-frame clones and leaves some out. The sample shows about 69,000 clones, about 86% of them seen only once. The sequenced material came from peripheral blood. The chain couples TRBV28 to TRBJ2-2; 9 bases match TRBD1. This clonotype was sampled from a man aged 35 to 55 with COVID-19, enrolled during active disease. The CDR3 DNA sequence: TGTGCCAGCAGTCCCCCTAGGACAGGGGTGGGTTCCGGGGAGCTGTTTTTT. Residues: CASSPPRTGVGSGELFF.